This passage covers 32 T cell receptor beta chains from one sample sequenced in a study of blood T cells in healthy people across ages. A second PCR, run for about 7 to 11 cycles, used a sample-barcoded 5' primer plus a J-beta primer mix. In TCRdb, the 5' RACE reads were re-called with MiXCR into one record per CDR3 protein. Among 800,000 or so distinct CDR3 sequences, about 45% were seen once, and the ten largest hold 18%. Specimen: blood. These receptors all stem from a man aged 80 or over in good health.

The chain uses TRBV7-2 and TRBJ2-1; the match to TRBD2 covers 7 bases. The trim removed 4 bases at V and 1 base at J, leaving 13 bases unmatched. Germline V gene data show CDR1 as SGHTA and CDR2 as FQGNSA. The CDR3 extends over 18 amino acids. The CDR3 region has the DNA TGTGCCAGCAGCTCCCGACCTATAGCGGGCCCATCCTACAATGAGCAGTTCTTC. Protein: CASSSRPIAGPSYNEQFF. Full variable domain (rest looked up from reference TRBV7-2 and TRBJ2-1): GAGVSQSPSNKVTEKGKDVELRCDPISGHTALYWYRQSLGQGLEFLIYFQGNSAPDKSGLPSDRFSAERTGGSVSTLTIQRTQQEDSAVYLCASSSRPIAGPSYNEQFFGPGTRLTVL.

The chain has TRBV7-2 and TRBJ2-1, with TRBD2 matching 9 bases. The CDR3 extends over 17 amino acids. Trimming at V came to 4 bases and at J to 9 bases, leaving 16 bases not matched to a gene. Germline values: CDR1 SGHTA, CDR2 FQGNSA. The CDR3 region has the DNA TGTGCCAGCAGCTCGAACACGGGTGCGGGAGGGCCGGTTGAGCAGTTCTTC. Translated, it gives CASSSNTGAGGPVEQFF.

The V and J genes are TRBV21-1 and TRBJ2-7; the DNA was not compared with TRBD1, the D call given in the table. TRBV21-1 is described as a pseudogene. This CDR3 is built from 13 residues. CDR3 residues: CARASRVSYEQYF. CDR3 sequence (DNA): TGTGCCAGGGCGAGCAGGGTCAGCTACGAGCAGTACTTC.

V gene TRBV28 combines with J gene TRBJ2-4; D is perhaps TRBD2 (5 bases). The J call is doubtful: the DNA matches TRBJ2-7 better. CDR3 length equals 13 residues. Germline CDR1 MDHEN, CDR2 SYDVKM. The CDR3 region is CASSIPGKGEQYF. The CDR3 coding sequence is TGTGCCAGCAGCATCCCGGGGAAAGGCGAGCAGTACTTC.

V gene TRBV4-2 combines with J gene TRBJ2-1; 8 bases align to TRBD2. Germline loops: CDR1 LGHNA, CDR2 YNFKEQ. J was trimmed by 8 bases and V by 3 bases; bases with no gene match: 9. This CDR3 comprises 15 residues. CDR3 in amino acids: CASSHLTSVSDEQFF. In DNA, the CDR3 is TGTGCCAGCAGCCACCTGACTAGCGTGAGCGATGAGCAGTTCTTC.

This clonotype has a count of ten or more. The chain links TRBV12-3 or TRBV12-4 to TRBJ1-4; D ambiguous. The germline V and J ends were trimmed by 6 bases and 8 bases, with 7 bases remaining between them. The CDR3 has 11 amino acids. Here the CDR3 reads CASRQVEKLFF. In DNA, the CDR3 is TGTGCCAGCAGGCAGGTCGAAAAACTGTTTTTT.

Concerning this clonotype: Compared with germline, one end of the junction differs, possibly owing to a read error. This chain links TRBV14 with TRBJ2-6; D may correspond to TRBD1 or TRBD2 (5 bases each). CDR1 and CDR2 (germline): SGHDN, FVKESK. CDR3 length equals 18 residues. For the CDR3, the DNA is TGTGCCAGCAGCCAAGATCTGGGCGTGGGACCTGGGGCCAGCGTCCTGACTTTC. Translation gives CASSQDLGVGPGASVLTF.

The chain uses TRBV7-2 and TRBJ2-3; 9 nucleotides line up with TRBD1. Germline-derived CDR1 and CDR2 are SGHTA and FQGNSA. The CDR3 is 15 amino acids. V trimming: 1 base; J trimming: 7 bases; junction bases outside the gene matches: 6. As DNA, the CDR3 is TGTGCCAGCAGCTTAGAAGGGACAGGGAAGAATACGCAGTATTTT. Its translation is CASSLEGTGKNTQYF.

This clonotype was observed a handful of times. V is TRBV20-1 and J is TRBJ2-3; TRBD2 agrees at 11 bases. Germline values: CDR1 DFQATT, CDR2 SNEGSKA (reference sequence). This CDR3 is built from 17 residues. V dropped 6 bases and J dropped 8; count of bases not matched to a gene: 19. CDR3 sequence: CSAPGLAGPSWFGTQYF. The CDR3 bases are TGCAGTGCCCCTGGACTAGCGGGCCCATCATGGTTTGGTACGCAGTATTTT.

The gene calls are TRBV11-3 and TRBJ2-1; D is possibly TRBD1 (6 bases). The CDR3 covers 15 residues. Between the trimmed V and J ends, which lost 2 bases and 8 bases, there was a span of 16 bases. Germline V gene sequence: CDR1 SGHNT, CDR2 YENEEA. CDR3 nucleotides: TGTGCCAGCAGCTTAACAGGGTTCAAGGTCGATGAGCAGTTCTTC. It specifies CASSLTGFKVDEQFF.

V and J are TRBV5-6 and TRBJ2-1; 7 nucleotides align to TRBD2. The CDR3 consists of 17 residues. Unmatched junction bases numbered 9, after V lost 1 base and J lost 2 bases. Germline V CDR1 and CDR2: SGHDT, YYEEEE. The DNA of the CDR3 is TGTGCCAGCAGCTTGCTCCCCGGGACTACTACCTACAATGAGCAGTTCTTC. It encodes CASSLLPGTTTYNEQFF.

The rearrangement joins TRBV3-1 to TRBJ2-5; 9 bases agree with TRBD2. V gave up 3 bases and J gave up 5 bases; unmatched junction bases: 16. The CDR3 is 18 amino acids. From germline, CDR1 is LGHDT and CDR2 YNNKEL (reference sequence). The CDR3 DNA sequence: TGTGCCAGCAGCCAGACCACACCCGGGACTAGCTCTGGGGAGACCCAGTACTTC. Its protein product is CASSQTTPGTSSGETQYF.

V is TRBV29-1 and J is TRBJ2-1; TRBD2 is a possible D gene (6 bases). The germline CDR1 and CDR2 sequences are SQVTM and ANQGSEA. V was trimmed by 1 base and J by 2 bases, leaving 15 bases between them. The CDR3 covers 16 residues. The CDR3 reads CSVEVGAGFPYNEQFF. The DNA of the CDR3 is TGCAGCGTTGAAGTTGGAGCGGGTTTCCCCTACAATGAGCAGTTCTTC.

The chain couples TRBV28 to TRBJ2-3; D is unclear. Germline CDR1 MDHEN, CDR2 SYDVKM. The CDR3 contains 13 residues. Trimming took off 6 bases at V and 3 bases at J, with 10 bases between the two ends. The DNA for the CDR3 is TGTGCCAGCAGCCCTACGTGGACAGATACGCAGTATTTT. Its translation: CASSPTWTDTQYF.

The chain couples TRBV5-1 to TRBJ2-7, with D unresolved. The J call may be in error: the DNA end matches TRBJ2-5 better. The CDR3 extends over 14 amino acids. CDR1 and CDR2 (germline): SGHRS, YFSETQ. CDR3 sequence: CASSPGVSPETQYF. CDR3 DNA sequence: TGCGCCAGCAGCCCCGGAGTCTCCCCGGAGACCCAGTACTTC.

This clonotype came up a few times. V is TRBV29-1 and J is TRBJ2-3; 8 positions agree with TRBD2. The CDR3 spans 13 residues. Looked up from germline, CDR1 is SQVTM and CDR2 is ANQGSEA. The junction had 7 bases not matched to a gene; V was cut back by 7 bases and J by 4 bases. CDR3 amino acids: CSAEAGRADTQYF. CDR3 in DNA: TGCAGCGCAGAAGCCGGGAGGGCAGATACGCAGTATTTT.

Comment on this clonotype: A read error may produce the germline difference seen at one junction end. The V and J genes are TRBV27 and TRBJ2-7; possibly TRBD1 for D (6 bases). The CDR3 runs to 19 residues. From germline, CDR1 is MNHEY and CDR2 SMNVEV (reference sequence). CDR3 coding DNA: TGTGCCAGCAGTTCCCCGCGCGGAACAGGGCTACGGCCGTCCTACGAGCGGTACTTC. It specifies CASSSPRGTGLRPSYERYF.

This rearrangement joins TRBV12-3 or TRBV12-4 to TRBJ2-7; tentative D call: TRBD2 (5 bases). V lost 5 bases to trimming and J lost 3 bases, with 8 bases between them. This CDR3 has 12 amino acids. The CDR3, as DNA: TGTGCCAGCAGTAGAAGCGGCTACGAGCAGTACTTC. Protein product: CASSRSGYEQYF.

This clonotype was counted between two and nine times. The chain recombines TRBV24-1 with TRBJ2-1; the match to TRBD1 covers 9 bases. Germline assignment: CDR1 KGHDR and CDR2 SFDVKD. J lost 2 bases, V lost 3 bases, and 4 bases had no gene match. The CDR3 spans 16 residues. The chain's CDR3 is CATSDQRQGAYNEQFF. The CDR3 bases are TGTGCCACCAGTGATCAGAGACAGGGGGCCTACAATGAGCAGTTCTTC.

This clonotype was observed at least ten times. The chain links TRBV29-1 to TRBJ2-7; 10 bases map to TRBD2. Germline trimming cut 6 bases from V and 1 base from J; bases unmatched to any gene: 9. The CDR3 is 15 residues long. The V gene's germline CDR1 is SQVTM and CDR2 ANQGSEA. The CDR3: CSVKMASGSSYEQYF. Written as DNA, the CDR3 is TGCAGCGTGAAAATGGCTAGCGGGAGTTCCTACGAGCAGTACTTC.

The rearrangement joins TRBV20-1 to TRBJ1-5; D remains ambiguous. Trimming stripped 5 bases from V and 7 bases from J, with 18 bases between. The germline gives CDR1 DFQATT, CDR2 SNEGSKA (reference sequence). The CDR3 extends over 14 amino acids. The CDR3 DNA reads as TGCAGTGCTCTAAAGGAGGGAGAGGAGCAGCCCCAGCATTTT. It yields the protein CSALKEGEEQPQHF.

The V and J genes are TRBV20-1 and TRBJ2-5, with TRBD2 matching 9 bases. This CDR3 is built from 15 residues. Unmatched junction bases numbered 13, after V lost 0 bases and J lost 11 bases. Germline assignment: CDR1 DFQATT and CDR2 SNEGSKA (reference sequence). The CDR3 protein is CSARDLAGPRNEQYF. The DNA of the CDR3 is TGCAGTGCTAGAGATCTAGCGGGACCCAGAAATGAGCAGTACTTC.

The chain joins TRBV10-3 to TRBJ2-7; 13 bases map to TRBD2. Per the germline V gene, CDR1 is ENHRY and CDR2 is SYGVKD. The J segment lost 2 bases and the V segment lost 5 bases, leaving 3 bases of the junction unmatched. The CDR3 extends over 15 amino acids. The DNA for the CDR3 is TGTGCCATCAGTACCGGACTAGCGGGGGCCTACGAGCAGTACTTC. This codes for CAISTGLAGAYEQYF.

In its sample, this clonotype was seen many times. The DNA of the CDR3 is TGTGCCAGCAGTTACTTAGCGGCGATCTACGAGCAGTACTTC. Protein: CASSYLAAIYEQYF. This chain connects TRBV6-2 or TRBV6-3 to TRBJ2-7, with TRBD2 as a possible D gene (6 bases). The V and J ends lost 1 base and 3 bases respectively, with 10 bases between them. Germline CDR1 is MNHEY and CDR2 is SVGEGT. The CDR3 has 14 residues.

The rearrangement links TRBV14 to TRBJ2-1, with a weak D call TRBD2 (6 bases). Germline V CDR1 and CDR2: SGHDN, FVKESK. Trimming pared 0 bases from V and 4 bases from J, leaving 10 bases between. The CDR3 loop spans 15 amino acids. The CDR3 nucleotides read TGTGCCAGCAGCCAAGATCTAGCGAGATACAATGAGCAGTTCTTC. Translated: CASSQDLARYNEQFF.

The gene calls are TRBV11-3 and TRBJ2-7; 8 bases are shared with TRBD2. The V and J ends lost 5 bases and 4 bases, in that order; junction bases with no gene match: 10. The CDR3 loop spans 15 amino acids. From germline, CDR1 is SGHNT and CDR2 YENEEA. The CDR3 loop reads CASSPLSGNRYEQYF. CDR3 in DNA: TGTGCCAGCAGCCCCCTTAGCGGGAATCGTTACGAGCAGTACTTC.

The chain links TRBV4-3 to TRBJ2-7; no definite D call. V was clipped by 6 bases and J by 0 bases, with 12 bases between them. The CDR3 length is 14 residues. Germline CDR1 is LGHNA and CDR2 is YSLEER. DNA of the CDR3: TGCGCCAGCAGTGGACGGCGGTACTCCTACGAGCAGTACTTC. Its translation: CASSGRRYSYEQYF.

J is TRBJ2-2 and V is TRBV5-1; possible D gene TRBD2, 5 bases. This CDR3 is 12 amino acids long. In germline, CDR1 is SGHRS, CDR2 YFSETQ. V lost 0 bases and J 9 bases, leaving 6 bases between the germline ends. The CDR3 DNA sequence: TGCGCCAGCAGCTTGGGGGAGAGGGAGCTGTTTTTT. Translated: CASSLGERELFF. The entire variable domain, with the rest obtained from reference TRBV5-1 and TRBJ2-2, is as follows: KAGVTQTPRYLIKTRGQQVTLSCSPISGHRSVSWYQQTPGQGLQFLFEYFSETQRNKGNFPGRFSGRQFSNSRSEMNVSTLELGDSALYLCASSLGERELFFGEGSRLTVL.

The chain has TRBV12-3 or TRBV12-4 and TRBJ2-1; D possibly matches TRBD1 or TRBD2 (5 bases each). V gave up 5 bases and J gave up 5 bases, with 13 bases separating them. The CDR3 runs 14 residues. CDR3 DNA: TGTGCCAGCAGTCACTCCGGGGCGGACAATGAGCAGTTCTTC. It codes for CASSHSGADNEQFF.

This chain uses TRBV5-5 with TRBJ2-1; TRBD1 aligns across 9 bases. V lost 6 bases and J lost 9; bases outside the gene matches: 7. CDR3 length equals 13 residues. The V gene's germline CDR1 is SGHKS and CDR2 YYEKEE (reference sequence). CDR3 sequence (DNA): TGTGCCAGCATGGACAGGGGATTTGGTGAGCAGTTCTTC. It specifies CASMDRGFGEQFF. Full variable domain (outside the CDR3, taken from reference TRBV5-5 and TRBJ2-1): DAGVTQSPTHLIKTRGQQVTLRCSPISGHKSVSWYQQVLGQGPQFIFQYYEKEERGRGNFPDRFSARQFPNYSSELNVNALLLGDSALYLCASMDRGFGEQFFGPGTRLTVL.

This clonotype was observed many times. The chain is built from TRBV5-5 and TRBJ2-5; tentatively, D is TRBD1 (6 bases). The tail of the sequence fits TRBJ2-7 better, so the J call may be wrong. Germline CDR1 is SGHKS and CDR2 is YYEKEE (reference sequence). CDR3 size: 13 residues. The CDR3 here is CASSLRAGVEQYF. CDR3 nucleotides: TGTGCCAGCAGCTTGAGAGCAGGGGTCGAGCAGTACTTC.

The J gene is TRBJ1-2, the V gene TRBV9, with a tentative D call TRBD1 (6 bases). From germline, CDR1 is SGDLS and CDR2 YYNGEE. The germline V and J ends were trimmed by 0 bases and 1 base, with 13 bases remaining between them. CDR3 length: 16 residues. The CDR3 spells CASSVDPGQSNYGYTF. The CDR3 bases are TGTGCCAGCAGCGTAGATCCAGGACAGAGTAACTATGGCTACACCTTC.